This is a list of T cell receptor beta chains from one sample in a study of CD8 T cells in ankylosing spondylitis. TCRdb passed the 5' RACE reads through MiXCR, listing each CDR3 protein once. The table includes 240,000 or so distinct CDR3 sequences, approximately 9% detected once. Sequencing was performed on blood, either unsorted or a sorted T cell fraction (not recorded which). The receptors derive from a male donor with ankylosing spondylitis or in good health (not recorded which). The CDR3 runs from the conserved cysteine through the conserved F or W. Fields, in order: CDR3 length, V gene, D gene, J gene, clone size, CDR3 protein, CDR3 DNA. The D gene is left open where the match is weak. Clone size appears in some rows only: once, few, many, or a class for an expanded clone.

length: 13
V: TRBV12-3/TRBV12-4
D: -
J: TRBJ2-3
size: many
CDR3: CASSWRSADTQYF
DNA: TGTGCCAGCAGTTGGAGATCGGCAGATACGCAGTATTTT

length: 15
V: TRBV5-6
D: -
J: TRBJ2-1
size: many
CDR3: CASSLGLARRNEQFF
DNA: TGTGCCAGCAGCTTGGGGCTAGCCCGCCGGAATGAGCAGTTCTTC

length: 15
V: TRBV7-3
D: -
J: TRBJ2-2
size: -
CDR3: CASSPNRDGIGELFF
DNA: TGTGCCAGCAGCCCGAACAGGGACGGGATCGGGGAGCTGTTTTTT

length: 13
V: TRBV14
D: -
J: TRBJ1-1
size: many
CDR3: CASSLGSSTEAFF
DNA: TGTGCCAGCAGCCTCGGTTCAAGCACTGAAGCTTTCTTT

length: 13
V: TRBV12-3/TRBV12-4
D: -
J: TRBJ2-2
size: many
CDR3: CASRLAATGELFF
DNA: TGTGCCAGCCGTTTAGCGGCCACCGGGGAGCTGTTTTTT

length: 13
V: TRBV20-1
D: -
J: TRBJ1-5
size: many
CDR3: CSARGRLGQPQHF
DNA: TGCAGTGCTAGAGGTCGCCTTGGGCAGCCCCAGCATTTT

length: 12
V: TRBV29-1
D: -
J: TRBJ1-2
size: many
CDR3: CSVQGRDYGYTF
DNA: TGCAGCGTCCAGGGCCGGGACTATGGCTACACCTTC

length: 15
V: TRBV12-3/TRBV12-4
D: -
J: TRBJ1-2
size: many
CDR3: CASSLLLSGGRGYTF
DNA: TGTGCCAGCAGCCTCCTTCTGTCCGGTGGTAGAGGCTACACCTTC

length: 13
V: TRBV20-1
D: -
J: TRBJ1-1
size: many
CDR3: CSASQTVNTEAFF
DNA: TGCAGTGCTAGTCAGACAGTGAACACTGAAGCTTTCTTT

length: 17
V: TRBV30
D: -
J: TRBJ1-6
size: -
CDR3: CAWSVHLGGSYNSPLHF
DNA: TGTGCCTGGAGTGTACATCTGGGAGGGTCCTATAATTCACCCCTCCACTTT

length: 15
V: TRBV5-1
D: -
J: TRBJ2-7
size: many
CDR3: CASSLEAGPSYEQYF
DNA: TGCGCCAGCAGCTTGGAGGCAGGGCCCTCCTACGAGCAGTACTTC

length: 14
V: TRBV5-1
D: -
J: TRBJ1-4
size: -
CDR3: CASSLGTTSEKLFF
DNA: TGCGCCAGCAGCTTGGGGACCACTAGTGAAAAACTGTTTTTT

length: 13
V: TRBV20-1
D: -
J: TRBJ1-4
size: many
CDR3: CSASGGSNEKLFF
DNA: TGCAGTGCTAGTGGAGGATCTAATGAAAAACTGTTTTTT

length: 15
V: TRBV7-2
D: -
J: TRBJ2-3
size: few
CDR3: CASSLSGRGGDTQYF
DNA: TGTGCCAGCAGCTTATCCGGCAGGGGGGGAGATACGCAGTATTTT

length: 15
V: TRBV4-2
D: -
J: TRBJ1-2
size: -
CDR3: CASSQDLQGIGGYTF
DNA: TGTGCCAGCAGCCAAGATCTCCAGGGTATAGGTGGCTACACCTTC

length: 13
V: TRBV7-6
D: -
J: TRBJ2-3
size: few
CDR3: CASSTQETDTQYF
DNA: TGTGCCAGCAGCACCCAGGAGACAGATACGCAGTATTTT

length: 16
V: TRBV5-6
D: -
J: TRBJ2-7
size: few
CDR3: CASTEKAAAIPYEQYF
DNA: TGTGCCAGCACTGAGAAAGCGGCGGCAATTCCCTACGAGCAGTACTTC

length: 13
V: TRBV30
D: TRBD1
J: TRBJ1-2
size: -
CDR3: CAWSGGRGYGYTF
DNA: TGTGCCTGGTCAGGGGGAAGAGGATATGGCTACACCTTC

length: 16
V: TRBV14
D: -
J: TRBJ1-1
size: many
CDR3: CASSPLAAWGNTEAFF
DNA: TGTGCCAGCAGCCCCCTCGCAGCTTGGGGGAACACTGAAGCTTTCTTT

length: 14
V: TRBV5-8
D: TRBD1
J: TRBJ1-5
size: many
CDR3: CASSSDRDVQPQHF
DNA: TGTGCCAGCAGCTCGGACAGGGATGTTCAGCCCCAGCATTTT

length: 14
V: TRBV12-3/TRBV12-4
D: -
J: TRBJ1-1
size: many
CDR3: CASSLQDFNTEAFF
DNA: TGTGCCAGCAGCCTACAGGATTTTAACACTGAAGCTTTCTTT

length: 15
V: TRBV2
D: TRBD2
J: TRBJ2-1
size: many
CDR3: CASSETPSGGPEQFF
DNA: TGTGCCAGCAGTGAGACACCTAGCGGGGGACCTGAGCAGTTCTTC

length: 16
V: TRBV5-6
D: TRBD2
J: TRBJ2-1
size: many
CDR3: CASSFATSGRASKKFF
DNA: TGTGCCAGCAGCTTCGCGACTAGCGGGAGGGCCTCGAAGAAGTTCTTC

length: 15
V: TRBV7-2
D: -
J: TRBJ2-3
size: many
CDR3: CASSFLGTRADTQYF
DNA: TGTGCCAGCAGCTTTTTAGGGACCCGCGCAGATACGCAGTATTTT

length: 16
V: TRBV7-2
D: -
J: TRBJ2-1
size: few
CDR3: CASSLANRGFYNEQFF
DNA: TGTGCCAGCAGCTTAGCGAACCGTGGCTTCTACAATGAGCAGTTCTTC

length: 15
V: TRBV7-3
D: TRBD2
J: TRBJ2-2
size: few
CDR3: CASSSAGGNTGELFF
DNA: TGTGCCAGCAGCTCAGCGGGAGGAAACACCGGGGAGCTGTTTTTT

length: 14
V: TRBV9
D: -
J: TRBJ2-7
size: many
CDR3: CASSAQSHGGEQYF
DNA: TGTGCCAGCAGCGCCCAGAGCCATGGTGGAGAGCAGTACTTC

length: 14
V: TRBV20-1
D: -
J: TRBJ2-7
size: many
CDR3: CSARATTRGGEQYF
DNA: TGCAGTGCTAGGGCTACGACTAGGGGAGGCGAGCAGTACTTC

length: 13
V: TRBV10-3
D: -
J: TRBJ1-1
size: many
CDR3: CAITTQAGSEAFF
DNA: TGTGCCATCACAACCCAGGCAGGGTCTGAAGCTTTCTTT

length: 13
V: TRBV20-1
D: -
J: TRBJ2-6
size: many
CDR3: CSATIPGANVLTF
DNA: TGCAGTGCTACTATTCCTGGGGCCAACGTCCTGACTTTC

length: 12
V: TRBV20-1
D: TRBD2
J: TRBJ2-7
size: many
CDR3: CSATEPGLGLYF
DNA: TGCAGTGCTACAGAACCGGGACTAGGTCTTTACTTC

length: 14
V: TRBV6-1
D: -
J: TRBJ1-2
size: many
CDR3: CASSPPGEFYGYTF
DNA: TGTGCCAGCAGTCCCCCGGGGGAGTTCTATGGCTACACCTTC

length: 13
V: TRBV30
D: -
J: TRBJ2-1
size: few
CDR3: CAWKGGSYNEQFF
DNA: TGTGCCTGGAAAGGCGGCTCCTACAATGAGCAGTTCTTC

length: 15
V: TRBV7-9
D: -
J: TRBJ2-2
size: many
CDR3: CASSLKEGDTGELFF
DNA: TGTGCCAGCAGCTTAAAAGAGGGGGACACCGGGGAGCTGTTTTTT

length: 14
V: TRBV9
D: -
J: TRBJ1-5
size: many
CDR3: CASSGTYSNQPQHF
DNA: TGTGCCAGCAGCGGGACCTATAGCAATCAGCCCCAGCATTTT

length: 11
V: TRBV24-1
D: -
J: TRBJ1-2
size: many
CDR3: CATSDGYGYTF
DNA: TGTGCCACCAGTGACGGATATGGCTACACCTTC

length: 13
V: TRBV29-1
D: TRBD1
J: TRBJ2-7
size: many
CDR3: CSALRQGTYEQYF
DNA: TGCAGCGCTTTGAGACAGGGGACCTACGAGCAGTACTTC

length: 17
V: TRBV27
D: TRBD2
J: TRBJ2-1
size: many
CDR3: CASSSRISGRAMDEQFF
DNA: TGTGCCAGCAGTTCCCGGATTAGCGGGAGGGCCATGGATGAGCAGTTCTTC

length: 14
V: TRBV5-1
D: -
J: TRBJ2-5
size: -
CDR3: CASSLGRRQETQYF
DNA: TGCGCCAGCAGCTTGGGACGGCGCCAAGAGACCCAGTACTTC

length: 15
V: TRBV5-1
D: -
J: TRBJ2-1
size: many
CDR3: CASSVGTSLNDEQFF
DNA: TGCGCCAGCAGCGTAGGGACATCCCTAAACGATGAGCAGTTCTTC

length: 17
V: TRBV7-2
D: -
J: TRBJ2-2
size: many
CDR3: CASSLKAGGLYTGELFF
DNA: TGTGCCAGCAGCTTAAAAGCCGGGGGGCTATACACCGGGGAGCTGTTTTTT

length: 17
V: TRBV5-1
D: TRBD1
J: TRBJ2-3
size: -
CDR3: CASSLAYRGSGTDTQYF
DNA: TGCGCCAGCAGCTTGGCCTACAGGGGTAGTGGCACAGATACGCAGTATTTT

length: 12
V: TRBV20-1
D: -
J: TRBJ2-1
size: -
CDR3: CSASRIRSEQFF
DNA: TGCAGTGCTAGCCGAATCCGTAGTGAGCAGTTCTTC

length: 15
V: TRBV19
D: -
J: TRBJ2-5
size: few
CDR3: CASSIRREIQETQYF
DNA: TGTGCCAGTAGTATACGACGGGAAATACAAGAGACCCAGTACTTC

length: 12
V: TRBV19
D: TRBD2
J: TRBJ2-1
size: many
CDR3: CASSPLRGGLFF
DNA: TGTGCCAGTAGTCCTCTTCGCGGGGGGTTGTTCTTC